The clone carrying this T cell receptor beta chain was seen only a few times. The record originates from a study of beta chain features in type 1 diabetes. All of the isolated RNA was reverse transcribed, so expressed TCRB transcripts were sequenced. Here immunoSEQ multiplex PCR was the method, and the copy in TCRdb shows in-frame clones only, minus some. This table holds roughly 240,000 clones, 68% found once. Trimming took 7 bases from V and 3 from J, leaving 4 bases between them. This CDR3 region has 11 residues. The V gene's germline CDR1 is DFQATT and CDR2 SNEGSKA (reference sequence). The receptor was derived from a man between 25 and 39 years old in good health. The sequencing sample was made of naive CD4+ T cells from blood. The chain employs TRBV20-1 and TRBJ2-6; D unresolved. The CDR3 reads CSGYGANVLTF. DNA of the CDR3: TGCAGTGGCTATGGGGCCAACGTCCTGACTTTC.